This TCR beta chain was sequenced for a study of regulatory T cells in long-lasting Graves disease. General study results and limits: With 2,500 to 3,500 shared public clonotypes, persistent patients exceeded new patients, who shared about a thousand. Persistent disease exhibited a predilection for TRBV28, TRBJ1-2 and TRBJ2-5.

This CDR3 comprises 12 residues. Germline V lookup: CDR1 SGHDN, CDR2 FVKESK. Trimming took off 4 bases at V and 6 bases at J, with 8 bases between the two ends. This clonotype was seen only a few times. Antigen: not known. Time point defined: newly diagnosed GD, antithyroid drugs for less than 3 months. RNA from PBMCs was the source of the TCR library. A blood draw put about 8.2 milliliters of peripheral blood into EDTA tubes. Assembly of TCR beta libraries relied on iRepertoire HTBI primers together with Arm-PCR of CDR3 regions. TCRdb independently ran MiXCR on the multiplex PCR reads; one entry per CDR3 protein. The sample comprises fewer than 500,000 distinct CDR3 sequences, 16% of which are singletons, and 10% to 15% rests with the top ten. This sample was shared with a second study, whose subject was T cells in Graves' hyperthyroidism and ophthalmopathy. That study adds: Peripheral blood also featured most of the thyroid clonotypes expanded above 0.001.

Sample: peripheral blood mononuclear cells (PBMCs), taken at new diagnosis, from a patient treated with antithyroid drugs. The chain employs TRBV14 and TRBJ2-3; D gene uncertain. The source is a middle-aged man with Graves disease. The CDR3 DNA sequence: TGTGCCAGCAGCCGCGTCCCCGATACGCAGTATTTT. Amino acids: CASSRVPDTQYF. The full variable domain, rest sourced from reference TRBV14 and TRBJ2-3, is EAGVTQFPSHSVIEKGQTVTLRCDPISGHDNLYWYRRVMGKEIKFLLHFVKESKQDESGMPNNRFLAERTGGTYSTLKVQPAELEDSGVYFCASSRVPDTQYFGPGTRLTVL.